The next 29 T cell receptor beta chains were all read from a single sample in a study of T cells in Graves' hyperthyroidism and ophthalmopathy. RNA transcripts gave rise to amplified TCR beta CDR3 regions. RT-PCR in the first round (using the HTBI primer set) targeted the TCR CDR3. Via MiXCR, TCRdb re-called the multiplex PCR reads, giving one row per CDR3 protein. The sample comprises about 700,000 distinct CDR3 sequences, roughly 15% of which are singletons, and approximately 10% rests with the top ten. The sample was blood. These receptor sequences come from a young woman with Graves' hyperthyroidism.

This clonotype was detected many times. V gene TRBV5-6 combines with J gene TRBJ2-3; 10 bases line up with TRBD2. J lost 5 bases, V lost 2 bases, and 26 bases had no gene match. Germline V gene lookup returns CDR1 SGHDT and CDR2 YYEEEE. This CDR3 spans 22 amino acids. CDR3 sequence (DNA): TGTGCCAGCAGCTTCTATCACGCACTAGCGGGACTGAGTGTATCGTCGGTAGATACGCAGTATTTT. Translation gives CASSFYHALAGLSVSSVDTQYF.

The table lists this clonotype with many counts. The chain couples TRBV27 to TRBJ2-5, with D possibly being TRBD2 (6 bases). CDR1 MNHEY and CDR2 SMNVEV come from the germline V gene (reference sequence). Trimming cost V 6 bases and J 7 bases, with 15 bases left between them. The CDR3 consists of 13 residues. The CDR3 DNA reads as TGTGCCAGCAGCGGGACTCCTGAAGGGACCCAGTACTTC. As protein: CASSGTPEGTQYF.

In its sample, this clonotype was seen a few times. This chain joins TRBV18 and TRBJ2-7; maybe TRBD2 (7 bases). CDR3 length equals 13 residues. V lost 4 bases and J 3 bases, leaving 10 bases between the germline ends. CDR1 KGHSH and CDR2 LQKENI come from the germline V gene. The CDR3 sequence is CASSQGGDYEQYF. The CDR3 region has the DNA TGTGCCAGCTCACAGGGGGGGGACTACGAGCAGTACTTC.

The V gene is TRBV19, the J gene TRBJ1-1; the match to TRBD1 covers 8 bases. J was trimmed by 11 bases and V by 5 bases; bases with no gene match: 13. Per the germline V gene, CDR1 is LNHDA and CDR2 is SQIVND (reference sequence). This CDR3 spans 14 amino acids. The CDR3 coding sequence is TGTGCCAGTAGTTCAACCAGGGGGCTTAATGACGCTTTCTTT. Translating gives CASSSTRGLNDAFF.

This clonotype has at least ten counts. The genes are TRBV12-3 or TRBV12-4 and TRBJ1-1; 7 nucleotides match TRBD1. With V trimmed by 3 bases and J by 5 bases, 15 bases remained unmatched. This CDR3 is built from 17 residues. The CDR3 sequence: CASSLSLSDRRGTEAFF. In DNA, the CDR3 is TGTGCCAGCAGTTTGAGTCTTTCGGACAGGAGGGGTACTGAAGCTTTCTTT.

The rearrangement links TRBV20-1 to TRBJ1-5, with TRBD1 identical over 8 bases. This CDR3 spans 13 amino acids. Germline CDR1 DFQATT, CDR2 SNEGSKA (reference sequence). The V segment lost 3 bases and the J segment 7 bases; nucleotides outside the gene matches: 5. Here the CDR3 DNA reads TGCAGTGCTAGTGTGGACAGGGAACAGCCCCAGCATTTT. Protein product: CSASVDREQPQHF.

Only a few counts were recorded for this clonotype. The rearrangement links TRBV20-1 to TRBJ2-5; a possible D gene is TRBD2 (6 bases). The CDR3 is 13 amino acids. Trimming cost V 4 bases and J 5 bases, with 14 bases left between them. Germline V gene data show CDR1 as DFQATT and CDR2 as SNEGSKA (reference sequence). CDR3 sequence reads: CSATGAPMETQYF. DNA of the CDR3: TGCAGTGCTACGGGAGCTCCGATGGAGACCCAGTACTTC.

This clonotype was found many times. The rearrangement links TRBV20-1 to TRBJ2-3; D ambiguous. The germline gives CDR1 DFQATT, CDR2 SNEGSKA (reference sequence). The V and J ends lost 1 base and 2 bases respectively, with 10 bases between them. The CDR3 has 14 amino acids. The CDR3 nucleotides are TGCAGTGCTAGAGCAAGGGCCCCCACAGATACGCAGTATTTT. This encodes CSARARAPTDTQYF.

This clonotype was detected many times. The chain employs TRBV13 and TRBJ2-1, with 9 bases identical to TRBD2. The CDR3 is 15 amino acids. The V and J ends lost 5 bases and 6 bases, in that order; junction bases with no gene match: 8. The germline CDR1 and CDR2 sequences are PRHDT and FYEKMQ (reference sequence). This chain's CDR3 is CASSASGLAFNEQFF. In DNA form, the CDR3 reads TGTGCCAGCAGCGCCTCGGGACTAGCCTTCAATGAGCAGTTCTTC.

The chain is built from TRBV20-1 and TRBJ2-7, with 8 nucleotides matching TRBD1. The CDR3 contains 15 residues. Trimming cost V 1 base and J 0 bases; bases outside gene matches: 5. Germline V gives CDR1 DFQATT, CDR2 SNEGSKA (reference sequence). CDR3 sequence: CSARAGGAPSYEQYF. In nucleotides, the CDR3 is TGCAGTGCTAGAGCAGGGGGCGCCCCCTCCTACGAGCAGTACTTC.

This clonotype was detected a few times. J is TRBJ2-1 and V is TRBV19; 8 bases align to TRBD2. The CDR3 is made up of 16 amino acids. Trimming cost V 6 bases and J 0 bases; bases outside gene matches: 7. Germline lookup yields CDR1 LNHDA and CDR2 SQIVND (reference sequence). CDR3 in DNA: TGTGCCAGTAGCCCCTCGGGAGGGCCCTCCTACAATGAGCAGTTCTTC. Translation gives CASSPSGGPSYNEQFF.

This clonotype came up a few times. The V and J genes are TRBV11-2 and TRBJ2-2, with a weak D call TRBD2 (5 bases). Trimming pared 1 base from V and 7 bases from J, leaving 13 bases between. The germline CDR1 and CDR2 sequences are SGHAT and FQNNGV. There are 15 residues in the CDR3. The CDR3 nucleotides are TGTGCCAGCAGCTTAGGCCCCCCCGGAGGCGGGGAGCTGTTTTTT. This gives the protein CASSLGPPGGGELFF.

This clonotype has at least ten counts. CDR3 sequence reads: CASSPRTEDTQYF. The CDR3 nucleotides read TGTGCCAGCAGCCCGCGGACTGAGGATACGCAGTATTTT. J is TRBJ2-3 and V is TRBV7-9; maybe TRBD2 (5 bases). The length of the CDR3 is 13 residues. CDR1 is SEHNR, CDR2 FQNEAQ, per germline (reference sequence). Trimming pared 5 bases from V and 6 bases from J, leaving 12 bases between.

This clonotype has more than one count but fewer than ten. The V and J genes are TRBV6-1 and TRBJ1-6; D might be TRBD1 (5 bases). The CDR3 extends over 17 amino acids. V lost 5 bases and J lost 9, with 23 bases in between. CDR1 is MNHNS, CDR2 SASEGT, per germline. The CDR3 region has the DNA TGTGCCAGCAGTTATCTACTCTCGCACGTCGGGGCTTCACCCCTCCACTTT. This codes for CASSYLLSHVGASPLHF.

This clonotype was counted ten times or more. The chain carries TRBV7-9 and TRBJ2-1, with 14 bases matching TRBD2. From germline, CDR1 is SEHNR and CDR2 FQNEAQ (reference sequence). This CDR3 has 17 amino acids. V shed 5 bases, J shed 0 bases, and the junction held 3 bases outside the gene matches. CDR3: CASSMGLAGVSYNEQFF. The CDR3 DNA is TGTGCCAGCAGCATGGGACTAGCGGGAGTCTCCTACAATGAGCAGTTCTTC.

This clonotype was observed a few times. The chain links TRBV29-1 to TRBJ2-4; TRBD1 might be the D (6 bases). Germline V lookup: CDR1 SQVTM, CDR2 ANQGSEA. The V end lost 7 bases, the J end lost 0 bases, and 13 bases lay between the germline ends. The CDR3 runs 14 residues. This CDR3 is CSGDRLGAKNIQYF. The CDR3, as DNA: TGCAGCGGAGACAGGCTGGGAGCCAAAAACATTCAGTACTTC.

Ten or more counts support this clonotype. V and J are TRBV7-2 and TRBJ2-1; D is possibly TRBD1 or TRBD2 (5 bases each). The CDR3 is 15 amino acids. The V end lost 4 bases, the J end lost 6 bases, and 16 bases lay between the germline ends. Germline CDR1 SGHTA, CDR2 FQGNSA. This CDR3 is CASSSRDRPGNEQFF. The CDR3 DNA reads as TGTGCCAGCAGCTCCCGGGACCGTCCAGGCAATGAGCAGTTCTTC.

The rearrangement joins TRBV19 to TRBJ2-3; 13 bases match TRBD2. In germline, CDR1 is LNHDA, CDR2 SQIVND (reference sequence). Trimming removed 6 bases from V and 0 bases from J; junction bases left unmatched: 12. This CDR3 has 19 amino acids. The CDR3 region has the DNA TGTGCCAGTAGCTATACTCCGACTAGCGGGAGGAGAAGCACAGATACGCAGTATTTT. Amino acid sequence: CASSYTPTSGRRSTDTQYF.

At least ten counts were recorded for this clonotype. The chain combines TRBV11-1 with TRBJ2-1; the match to TRBD2 covers 8 bases. Germline CDR1 reads SGHAT; CDR2 reads FQDESV (reference sequence). The CDR3 consists of 15 residues. V trimming: 5 bases; J trimming: 9 bases; junction bases outside the gene matches: 12. The CDR3 nucleotides read TGTGCCAGCAGCCCGAGCGGGAGAGGATTGGGTGAGCAGTTCTTC. Residues: CASSPSGRGLGEQFF.

This clonotype was observed at least ten times. The CDR3 DNA reads TGTGCCAGCAGCACGGGACTAGCGGGAGTCTACGAGCAGTACTTC. It codes for CASSTGLAGVYEQYF. This chain uses TRBV2 with TRBJ2-7; TRBD2 agrees at 14 bases. Germline V lookup: CDR1 SNHLY, CDR2 FYNNEI. This CDR3 has 15 residues. J was trimmed by 3 bases and V by 6 bases; bases with no gene match: 4.

The table lists this clonotype with a few counts. V is TRBV27 and J is TRBJ1-1, with a possible D match to TRBD1 (6 bases). The CDR3 sequence is 15 residues long. In germline, CDR1 is MNHEY, CDR2 SMNVEV (reference sequence). Trimming left V 7 bases short and J 4 bases short, with 19 bases between. Here the CDR3 reads CASTRTGGSGTEAFF. The CDR3 bases are TGTGCCAGCACCCGGACGGGGGGCTCGGGCACTGAAGCTTTCTTT.

This clonotype was counted between two and nine times. The V and J genes are TRBV6-5 and TRBJ2-1; unclear D gene. Per the germline V gene, CDR1 is MNHEY and CDR2 is SVGAGI. Trimming left V 4 bases short and J 0 bases short, with 25 bases between. The CDR3 is 20 amino acids. CDR3 amino acids: CASSSRPIQPRLGSYNEQFF. CDR3 nucleotides: TGTGCCAGCAGTTCTCGACCTATCCAACCCCGCCTTGGCTCCTACAATGAGCAGTTCTTC.

The CDR3 sequence is CASSILAGPTDTQYF. CDR3 bases: TGTGCCAGTAGTATACTAGCGGGACCCACAGATACGCAGTATTTT. The chain combines TRBV19 with TRBJ2-3, with 9 bases identical to TRBD2. This CDR3 contains 15 residues. Trimming took 2 bases from V and 2 from J; bases not matched to a gene: 2. The germline V gene encodes CDR1 LNHDA and CDR2 SQIVND (reference sequence).

This clonotype was found many times. The rearrangement uses TRBV20-1 and TRBJ2-1; 9 bases match TRBD1. The CDR3 runs 14 residues. Trimming at V came to 7 bases and at J to 6 bases, leaving 10 bases not matched to a gene. The germline V gene encodes CDR1 DFQATT and CDR2 SNEGSKA (reference sequence). CDR3 residues: CSVLRDRVSNEQFF. CDR3 DNA sequence: TGCAGTGTCCTCCGGGACAGGGTCTCCAATGAGCAGTTCTTC.

The J gene is TRBJ2-3, the V gene TRBV29-1; possibly TRBD1 or TRBD2 for D (5 bases each). CDR1 is SQVTM and CDR2 is ANQGSEA in the germline V gene. Trimming took off 5 bases at V and 8 bases at J, with 23 bases between the two ends. The CDR3 runs to 15 residues. The CDR3 DNA follows: TGCAGCGTTCATAGACAGACCTTCGGGGAGACTACGCAGTATTTT. Its protein product is CSVHRQTFGETTQYF.

The chain uses TRBV30 and TRBJ2-1; 7 positions match TRBD2. The CDR3 covers 16 residues. Germline V CDR1 and CDR2: GTSNPN, SVGIG (reference sequence). Trimming at V came to 2 bases and at J to 7 bases, leaving 14 bases not matched to a gene. As DNA, the CDR3 is TGTGCCTGGAGTCTACTAGGCGTGGGGCGGGAGAATGAGCAGTTCTTC. This codes for CAWSLLGVGRENEQFF.

This clonotype showed up just a few times. CDR3 sequence: CAWSTGQGRNTIYF. The DNA of the CDR3 is TGTGCCTGGAGTACTGGACAGGGAAGAAACACCATATATTTT. V and J are TRBV30 and TRBJ1-3, with 8 bases matching TRBD1. CDR3 size: 14 residues. V lost 2 bases and J lost 5; bases outside the gene matches: 5. CDR1 is GTSNPN and CDR2 is SVGIG in the germline V gene (reference sequence).

As for this clonotype: A read error may be the cause here, since a much bigger clone is one base away. The rearrangement uses TRBV12-3 or TRBV12-4 and TRBJ2-1, with TRBD2 identical over 8 bases. This CDR3 is 14 amino acids long. CDR3: CACSPGVAGHEQFF. In DNA, the CDR3 is TGTGCCTGCAGTCCCGGAGTAGCGGGACATGAGCAGTTCTTC.

This clonotype has a handful of counts. This chain connects TRBV29-1 to TRBJ1-2, with 7 bases identical to TRBD1. V gave up 6 bases and J gave up 6 bases; unmatched junction bases: 10. CDR3 length: 13 residues. In germline, CDR1 is SQVTM, CDR2 ANQGSEA. The CDR3 loop reads CSVHDRVRDGYTF. DNA for the CDR3: TGCAGCGTCCACGACAGGGTTCGGGATGGCTACACCTTC.